This T cell receptor beta chain comes out of a study of regulatory dendritic cells for organ transplantation. The CDR3 has 15 amino acids. Germline-derived CDR1 and CDR2 are MNHNY and SVGAGI (reference sequence). Findings and caveats of the study: The most alloreactive TCR clonotypes were found in resting memory CD8+ cells.

This clone was found a few times. What it binds is not known. Relative to the germline gene, one junction end is altered; a read error may explain this. The data were produced by immunoSEQ multiplex PCR, yet TCRdb's version contains in-frame clones alone and is incomplete. The repertoire holds about 29,000 clones, with about 79% as singletons. The chain recombines TRBV6-6 with TRBJ1-5; D is ambiguous. Sequenced: memory CD4+ T cells from blood. Subset given: CD45RO+ memory T cells. The clonotype originates from a human donor in good health. The CDR3 DNA follows: TGTGCCAGCAGTTACTCGGACCGCAGCAACCAGCCCCAGCATTTT. The encoded protein is CASSYSDRSNQPQHF.